This entry lists 17 T cell receptor beta chains sequenced from one sample in a study of identical twins. TCRdb processed the 5' RACE reads anew with MiXCR; each CDR3 protein has one entry. The repertoire holds about 900,000 distinct CDR3 sequences, with around an eighth as singletons. The data were also submitted as part of a second study, on yellow fever vaccine responses in identical twins.

Sequenced material: PBMCs. These receptors all stem from a woman between 18 and 29 years old in good health.

This clonotype has a count of ten or more. The genes are TRBV20-1 and TRBJ2-7, with D tentatively TRBD1 (6 bases). Germline CDR1 and CDR2: DFQATT and SNEGSKA (reference sequence). The CDR3 is 13 amino acids. V lost 6 bases to trimming and J lost 6 bases, with 18 bases between them. CDR3 bases: TGCAGTGCCCAGCTTGGGGACATCGGCGAGCAGTACTTC. Translating gives CSAQLGDIGEQYF.

This rearrangement joins TRBV12-5 to TRBJ1-6; D remains unclear. V lost 7 bases and J lost 7, with 8 bases in between. CDR3 length: 12 residues. Germline CDR1 LGHNT, CDR2 FRNRAP. CDR3 protein: CASALGNSPLHF. The DNA for the CDR3 is TGTGCTAGTGCCCTTGGCAATTCACCCCTCCACTTT. Complete variable domain (other parts from reference TRBV12-5 and TRBJ1-6): DARVTQTPRHKVTEMGQEVTMRCQPILGHNTVFWYRQTMMQGLELLAYFRNRAPLDDSGMPKDRFSAEMPDATLATLKIQPSEPRDSAVYFCASALGNSPLHFGNGTRLTVT.

V is TRBV14 and J is TRBJ2-7; possible D gene TRBD2, 5 bases. The V end was cut by 0 bases, the J end by 4 bases, with 13 bases between. This CDR3 has 15 amino acids. In germline, CDR1 is SGHDN, CDR2 FVKESK. CDR3 DNA sequence: TGTGCCAGCAGCCAAGAATCGGGAAAAGGGTACGAGCAGTACGTC. It is translated as CASSQESGKGYEQYV.

The V gene is TRBV6-5, the J gene TRBJ1-1; 9 bases fit TRBD1. The V segment lost 0 bases and the J segment 4 bases; nucleotides outside the gene matches: 6. Germline V gene data show CDR1 as MNHEY and CDR2 as SVGAGI. The CDR3 sequence is 16 residues long. In nucleotides, the CDR3 is TGTGCCAGCAGTTACTCGTCGGGACAGGGAGGCACTGAAGCTTTCTTT. Protein sequence: CASSYSSGQGGTEAFF.

The chain recombines TRBV11-1 with TRBJ2-2; TRBD1 might be the D (6 bases). CDR3 length equals 18 residues. V lost 4 bases and J 0 bases, leaving 18 bases between the germline ends. Germline lookup yields CDR1 SGHAT and CDR2 FQDESV (reference sequence). CDR3 coding DNA: TGTGCCAGCAGCTCAAGGCCGCGACAGGCGTCGAACACCGGGGAGCTGTTTTTT. This gives the protein CASSSRPRQASNTGELFF.

J is TRBJ2-7 and V is TRBV4-1; possibly TRBD1 for D (6 bases). This CDR3 has 17 residues. Germline lookup yields CDR1 MGHRA and CDR2 YSYEKL. V lost 3 bases to trimming and J lost 6 bases, with 24 bases between them. The CDR3 coding sequence is TGCGCCAGCAGCCAGCAACCCGGGACACGTCCACCTGGCGAGCAGTACTTC. It specifies CASSQQPGTRPPGEQYF.

There are a few counts of this clonotype. The chain employs TRBV27 and TRBJ2-6, with D maybe TRBD1 (5 bases). V was trimmed by 5 bases and J by 0 bases, leaving 20 bases between them. There are 19 residues in the CDR3. Germline values: CDR1 MNHEY, CDR2 SMNVEV (reference sequence). The CDR3 loop is CASSPRQPQAPSGANVLTF. DNA for the CDR3: TGTGCCAGCAGTCCAAGACAACCACAGGCTCCCTCTGGGGCCAACGTCCTGACTTTC.

This clonotype was recorded a few times. The genes are TRBV29-1 and TRBJ2-5, with TRBD2 matching over 7 bases. V gave up 6 bases and J gave up 6 bases; unmatched junction bases: 13. The germline V gene encodes CDR1 SQVTM and CDR2 ANQGSEA. The CDR3 consists of 14 residues. CDR3 loop: CSVDSRREGKTQYF. The CDR3 DNA follows: TGCAGCGTGGACTCGCGAAGGGAGGGAAAGACCCAGTACTTC.

The CDR3 sequence is CASSLGDKNEKLFF. CDR3 coding DNA: TGTGCCAGCAGCTTGGGGGACAAGAACGAAAAACTGTTTTTT. The chain uses TRBV9 and TRBJ1-4, with TRBD1 as a possible D gene (6 bases). Germline CDR1 and CDR2: SGDLS and YYNGEE. The V and J ends lost 4 bases and 8 bases respectively, with 15 bases between them. This CDR3 is built from 14 residues. Using reference TRBV9 and TRBJ1-4 for the parts outside the CDR3, the full variable domain is DSGVTQTPKHLITATGQRVTLRCSPRSGDLSVYWYQQSLDQGLQFLIQYYNGEERAKGNILERFSAQQFPDLHSELNLSSLELGDSALYFCASSLGDKNEKLFFGSGTQLSVL.

This clonotype came up once. The chain links TRBV20-1 to TRBJ2-2; D ambiguous. The CDR3 totals 12 residues. V was cut by 2 bases and J by 6 bases, with 7 bases left in between. The germline V gene encodes CDR1 DFQATT and CDR2 SNEGSKA (reference sequence). The chain's CDR3 is CSARKKPGELFF. CDR3 in DNA: TGCAGTGCTAGAAAAAAACCCGGGGAGCTGTTTTTT.

This chain links TRBV18 with TRBJ1-1; the match to TRBD1 covers 7 bases. Germline CDR1 and CDR2: KGHSH and LQKENI. The CDR3 totals 15 residues. V trimming: 3 bases; J trimming: 1 base; junction bases outside the gene matches: 5. The CDR3 loop reads CASSPRDSKNTEAFF. CDR3 nucleotides: TGTGCCAGCTCACCCAGGGACAGCAAGAACACTGAAGCTTTCTTT.

The chain recombines TRBV10-3 with TRBJ2-1, with D tentatively TRBD2 (7 bases). Germline V gives CDR1 ENHRY, CDR2 SYGVKD. This CDR3 region has 14 residues. V was shortened by 7 bases and J by 3 bases, with 13 bases between the two germline ends. CDR3 loop: CAIMKGGGYNEQFF. CDR3 nucleotide sequence: TGTGCCATCATGAAGGGGGGGGGCTACAATGAGCAGTTCTTC.

The chain couples TRBV29-1 to TRBJ2-7, with D tentatively TRBD1 or TRBD2 (5 bases each). The CDR3 consists of 15 residues. Trimming left V 4 bases short and J 6 bases short, with 22 bases between. CDR1 and CDR2 (germline): SQVTM, ANQGSEA. The CDR3 nucleotides are TGCAGCGTTGTATGGGACCCCCTGTTATATTCCGAGCAGTACGTC. This gives the protein CSVVWDPLLYSEQYV.

The chain is built from TRBV5-1 and TRBJ2-1; the D gene is possibly TRBD1 (6 bases). The CDR3 has 18 residues. Germline CDR1 SGHRS, CDR2 YFSETQ. Trimming cost V 1 base and J 4 bases, with 21 bases left between them. This CDR3 is CASSLFFWTATNYNEQFF. CDR3 in DNA: TGCGCCAGCAGCTTGTTCTTCTGGACAGCGACAAATTACAATGAGCAGTTCTTC.

There are a few counts of this clonotype. The chain couples TRBV7-9 to TRBJ2-3; 9 bases are shared with TRBD1. The CDR3 contains 15 residues. Germline-derived CDR1 and CDR2 are SEHNR and FQNEAQ (reference sequence). The ends lost 0 bases at V and 4 bases at J; junction bases unmatched: 2. CDR3 in amino acids: CASSLAGTGPDTQYF. CDR3 bases: TGTGCCAGCAGCTTAGCCGGGACAGGGCCAGATACGCAGTATTTT.

The DNA of the CDR3 is TGCGCCAGCAGCTTGGTCGGGCTAGCGGGAGACGCCTACAATGAGCAGTTCTTC. Its translation: CASSLVGLAGDAYNEQFF. The chain is built from TRBV5-1 and TRBJ2-1; TRBD2 aligns across 10 bases. The CDR3 contains 18 residues. CDR1 SGHRS and CDR2 YFSETQ come from the germline V gene. The V gene end was trimmed by 0 bases and the J gene end by 2 bases; junction bases not matched to a gene: 8.

The rearrangement uses TRBV27 and TRBJ2-1; D not certain. V was cut by 3 bases and J by 0 bases, with 12 bases left in between. CDR3 length: 16 amino acids. CDR1 is MNHEY and CDR2 is SMNVEV in the germline V gene (reference sequence). CDR3 bases: TGTGCCAGCAGTTTCGTTGGGGTCCACTCCTACAATGAGCAGTTCTTC. This encodes CASSFVGVHSYNEQFF.